Below, one T cell receptor beta chain is given with its context. These data belong to a study of immune evolution from preneoplasia to lung adenocarcinoma. Trimming removed 7 bases at V and 7 bases at J, with 14 bases between. The CDR3 spans 14 residues. The V gene's germline CDR1 is SEHNR and CDR2 FQNEAQ (reference sequence). Generated by immunoSEQ multiplex PCR, the TCRdb table keeps only in-frame clones and is missing some. The data show more than 9,000 clones, about four fifths seen once. The source material was FFPE minimally invasive lung adenocarcinoma tissue. The J gene is TRBJ1-6, the V gene TRBV7-9; no reliable D call. This receptor was obtained from a person between 65 and 80 years old with lung adenocarcinoma. The CDR3 coding sequence is TGTGCCAGCACCCAGTTAGGAAACAATTCACCCCTCCACTTT. As protein: CASTQLGNNSPLHF.